The TCR beta chain under discussion was sequenced for a study of CD4+ T cells in melanoma. Notes on this clone: Antigen unknown.

Produced via immunoSEQ multiplex PCR; TCRdb's table is partial and in-frame only. The sample holds under 10,000 clones, less than 85% seen once. The study's findings and limits: In melanoma, neoantigen-specific CD4+ T cells reportedly differed in differentiation state. A reported correlation linked neoantigen-specific CD4+ T cells to CD8+, macrophage and B cell function.

Trimming removed 3 bases from V and 7 bases from J, with 12 bases in between. The V gene's germline CDR1 is SEHNR and CDR2 FQNEAQ (reference sequence). The CDR3 sequence is 13 residues long. The sample consisted of cells from a culture (not recorded whether cultured in vitro). The sequence derives from a human donor with melanoma. This chain connects TRBV7-9 to TRBJ2-5; weak D call: TRBD2 (5 bases). CDR3 loop: CASSLRTEGTQYF. The CDR3 nucleotides are TGTGCCAGCAGCTTGCGGACTGAGGGGACCCAGTACTTC.